The 26 T cell receptor beta chains presented below share a single source sample, sequenced in a study of T cell repertoires in cytomegalovirus infection (dated by TCRdb to between 2017 and 2020). The sample's treatment or condition label, decoded: in vitro stimulation with specific CMV peptide epitopes to enrich CMV-specific T cells. Antigens for these TCRs are unknown. For sequencing, an Illumina HiSeq 1500 was employed. TCRdb reran the public reads through fastp at Q25 and MiXCR, keeping productive beta chains. Identical CDR3 proteins give one entry, which carries the most common genes and DNA. The sample table holds fewer than 650,000 distinct CDR3 sequences, of which 40% were seen once. The ten top clones hold over 45% of the sample. The material was cultured PBMCs, obtained from culture after CMV antigen stimulation. The receptors shown here come from a human donor in good health (CMV status not recorded). Some clones in this sample may be carry-over from other donors' samples.

This clonotype was seen a handful of times. The chain has TRBV11-2 and TRBJ2-1; 7 bases are a match to TRBD2. V trimming: 5 bases; J trimming: 1 base; junction bases outside the gene matches: 11. The CDR3 has 17 amino acids. CDR1 is SGHAT and CDR2 is FQNNGV in the germline V gene. The CDR3 here is CASSPPGGGWSYNEQFF. The CDR3 DNA sequence: TGTGCCAGCAGCCCACCTGGGGGGGGGTGGTCCTACAATGAGCAGTTCTTC.

In its sample, this clonotype was seen many times. This chain uses TRBV7-8 with TRBJ2-3; 9 nucleotides agree with TRBD2. Germline CDR1 reads SGHVS; CDR2 reads FQNEAQ. The V segment lost 4 bases and the J segment 0 bases; nucleotides outside the gene matches: 8. CDR3 length equals 17 residues. CDR3 amino acids: CASSSGQREVSTDTQYF. The DNA of the CDR3 is TGTGCCAGCAGCTCCGGCCAGCGGGAGGTTAGCACAGATACGCAGTATTTT. Looking up the rest from reference TRBV7-8 and TRBJ2-3 gives the full variable domain: GAGVSQSPRYKVAKRGQDVALRCDPISGHVSLFWYQQALGQGPEFLTYFQNEAQLDKSGLPSDRFFAERPEGSVSTLKIQRTQQEDSAVYLCASSSGQREVSTDTQYFGPGTRLTVL.

This clonotype has more than one count but fewer than ten. The V gene is TRBV6-2 or TRBV6-3, the J gene TRBJ2-1, with D possibly being TRBD1 or TRBD2 (5 bases each). The germline V gene encodes CDR1 MNHEY and CDR2 SVGEGT. V was cut by 5 bases and J by 2 bases, with 13 bases left in between. The CDR3 length is 15 residues. Written as DNA, the CDR3 is TGTGCCAGCAGTAAAAATAGGGGAGCCTACAATGAGCAGTTCTTC. It codes for CASSKNRGAYNEQFF.

This clonotype showed up just a few times. This rearrangement joins TRBV7-2 to TRBJ2-1; D is perhaps TRBD1 (6 bases). The germline V gene encodes CDR1 SGHTA and CDR2 FQGNSA. CDR3 length equals 13 residues. V shed 0 bases and J shed 6 bases, with 6 bases lying between them. In DNA, the CDR3 is TGTGCCAGCAGCTTAGCGGGGGCCAATGAGCAGTTCTTC. This gives the protein CASSLAGANEQFF. Variable domain in full (rest from reference TRBV7-2 and TRBJ2-1): GAGVSQSPSNKVTEKGKDVELRCDPISGHTALYWYRQSLGQGLEFLIYFQGNSAPDKSGLPSDRFSAERTGGSVSTLTIQRTQQEDSAVYLCASSLAGANEQFFGPGTRLTVL.

The V and J genes are TRBV12-3 or TRBV12-4 and TRBJ2-2; D uncertain. V was clipped by 7 bases and J by 1 base, with 13 bases between them. CDR3 length: 15 residues. CDR3 sequence reads: CASTEPTGNTGELFF. CDR3 nucleotides: TGTGCCAGCACCGAGCCCACTGGGAACACCGGGGAGCTGTTTTTT.

The chain has TRBV28 and TRBJ2-2; no clear D gene. Germline values: CDR1 MDHEN, CDR2 SYDVKM. The CDR3 consists of 14 residues. V dropped 3 bases and J dropped 4 bases, with 9 bases sitting between them. The CDR3 coding sequence is TGTGCCAGCAGTTTCCGGACGCCCACCGGGGAGCTGTTTTTT. It encodes CASSFRTPTGELFF.

This clonotype was counted at least ten times. The J gene is TRBJ2-1, the V gene TRBV12-3 or TRBV12-4; D is possibly TRBD2 (5 bases). V was cut by 8 bases and J by 6 bases, with 11 bases left in between. There are 12 residues in the CDR3. As DNA, the CDR3 is TGTGCCAGCGTATCGGCGGGCAATGAGCAGTTCTTC. This sequence encodes CASVSAGNEQFF.

This chain connects TRBV6-2 or TRBV6-3 to TRBJ2-3; unclear D gene. Germline V gene sequence: CDR1 MNHEY, CDR2 SVGEGT. The CDR3 spans 16 residues. Trimming took 6 bases from V and 0 from J, leaving 16 bases between them. CDR3 sequence reads: CASSDALKPSTDTQYF. The CDR3 bases are TGTGCCAGCAGCGACGCCCTCAAACCTAGCACAGATACGCAGTATTTT.

This clonotype was observed a few times. The chain is built from TRBV19 and TRBJ2-1, with 10 nucleotides matching TRBD1. The CDR3 sequence is 14 residues long. Germline CDR1 and CDR2: LNHDA and SQIVND (reference sequence). The trim removed 8 bases at V and 0 bases at J, leaving 1 base unmatched. The CDR3: CASWDRGSYNEQFF. In DNA, the CDR3 is TGTGCCAGTTGGGACAGGGGCTCCTACAATGAGCAGTTCTTC.

This clonotype was seen repeatedly, ten times or more. V usage is TRBV12-3 or TRBV12-4 and J usage is TRBJ1-1, with 7 bases matching TRBD1. CDR3 length equals 14 residues. With V trimmed by 6 bases and J by 1 base, 5 bases remained unmatched. In DNA form, the CDR3 reads TGTGCCAGCAGCTCTGGGACAGCGAACACTGAAGCTTTCTTT. It yields the protein CASSSGTANTEAFF.

This clonotype has a handful of counts. This chain uses TRBV18 with TRBJ1-1; the D gene is possibly TRBD1 (5 bases). Per germline, CDR1 KGHSH and CDR2 LQKENI. The CDR3 is 15 amino acids. V gave up 5 bases and J gave up 3 bases, with 16 bases separating them. The CDR3 loop reads CASSTGVEAYTEAFF. CDR3 sequence (DNA): TGTGCCAGCTCAACAGGTGTGGAGGCCTACACTGAAGCTTTCTTT.

This chain links TRBV20-1 with TRBJ2-5, with 7 positions matching TRBD2. The germline V gene has CDR1 DFQATT and CDR2 SNEGSKA (reference sequence). V dropped 3 bases and J dropped 4; count of bases not matched to a gene: 8. This CDR3 region has 14 residues. The CDR3 bases are TGCAGTGCTAGGTGGGGGGGGGGGACAGAGACCCAGTACTTC. Its protein is CSARWGGGTETQYF.

This clonotype has just a few counts. This chain connects TRBV7-2 to TRBJ2-4, with D unresolved. CDR1 SGHTA and CDR2 FQGNSA come from the germline V gene. Trimming shortened V by 3 bases and J by 0 bases, and 21 bases separated the two germline ends. The CDR3 loop spans 19 amino acids. CDR3 nucleotide sequence: TGTGCCAGCAGCTTGGGTAGGGTTTTTGGCTCCGTAGCCAAAAACATTCAGTACTTC. Residues: CASSLGRVFGSVAKNIQYF.

This clonotype appeared once. This rearrangement joins TRBV20-1 to TRBJ1-1, with D perhaps matching TRBD1 (5 bases). Per the germline V gene, CDR1 is DFQATT and CDR2 is SNEGSKA (reference sequence). The V end was cut by 6 bases, the J end by 0 bases, with 11 bases between. This CDR3 comprises 13 residues. The CDR3 here is CSANQGLNTEAFF. Written as DNA, the CDR3 is TGCAGTGCAAATCAGGGTTTGAACACTGAAGCTTTCTTT.

This clonotype was recorded many times. The chain has TRBV7-2 and TRBJ2-3, with no clear D. The CDR3 extends over 17 amino acids. Germline CDR1 is SGHTA and CDR2 is FQGNSA. The V gene lost 4 bases and the J gene lost 4 bases, with 21 bases spanning the gap. CDR3 protein: CASSSRNAIGIPDTQYF. The CDR3 coding sequence is TGTGCCAGCAGCTCGAGGAACGCGATCGGAATCCCAGATACGCAGTATTTT.

As to this clonotype: Germline is not matched at one junction end, which may reflect a read error. The chain combines TRBV7-2 with TRBJ2-3; 7 nucleotides align to TRBD2. The CDR3 spans 15 residues. CDR1 and CDR2 from the germline V gene are SGHTA and FQGNSA. CDR3: CARSSRNSGTDTQYF. The CDR3 DNA reads as TGTGCCCGCAGCTCAAGGAATAGCGGGACAGATACGCAGTATTTT. Full variable domain (missing parts from reference TRBV7-2 and TRBJ2-3): GAGVSQSPSNKVTEKGKDVELRCDPISGHTALYWYRQSLGQGLEFLIYFQGNSAPDKSGLPSDRFSAERTGGSVSTLTIQRTQQEDSAVYLCARSSRNSGTDTQYFGPGTRLTVL.

This chain links TRBV27 with TRBJ1-2; maybe TRBD1 (5 bases). This CDR3 contains 13 residues. The germline gives CDR1 MNHEY, CDR2 SMNVEV (reference sequence). With 5 bases removed from V and 8 bases from J, the gap between germline ends came to 15 bases. CDR3 DNA sequence: TGTGCCAGCAGTCTGTCCGGGGCGGAAGGCTACACCTTC. It yields the protein CASSLSGAEGYTF.

Worth noting for this clonotype: Germline is not matched at one junction end, which may reflect a read error. The CDR3 region has the DNA TGTGCCAGCAGCCAAGAAAGAAATTCCTACGAGCAGTACTTC. Its translation: CASSQERNSYEQYF. The chain has TRBV4-1 and TRBJ2-7, with D uncertain. CDR1 is MGHRA and CDR2 is YSYEKL in the germline V gene. CDR3 size: 14 residues.

This clonotype has just a few counts. This chain joins TRBV7-2 and TRBJ2-5; TRBD2 might be the D (5 bases). Germline lookup yields CDR1 SGHTA and CDR2 FQGNSA. Trimming shortened V by 3 bases and J by 13 bases, and 18 bases separated the two germline ends. This CDR3 contains 13 residues. CDR3 loop: CASSFSISAGPYF. The CDR3 DNA follows: TGTGCCAGCAGCTTCAGCATCTCGGCGGGTCCGTACTTC.

This clonotype was found once. CDR3 region: CAISDPRGTDTQYF. CDR3 nucleotide sequence: TGTGCCATCAGTGACCCAAGAGGGACAGATACGCAGTATTTT. The chain combines TRBV10-3 with TRBJ2-3; tentatively, D is TRBD2 (5 bases). CDR1 is ENHRY, CDR2 SYGVKD, per germline. The V end lost 3 bases, the J end lost 3 bases, and 10 bases lay between the germline ends. This CDR3 has 14 residues.

The genes are TRBV7-6 and TRBJ2-7, with a weak D call TRBD1 (6 bases). Deletions cut 5 bases from V and 2 bases from J, with 16 bases between. The CDR3 consists of 15 residues. Germline CDR1 reads SGHVS; CDR2 reads FNYEAQ. In DNA, the CDR3 is TGTGCCAGCAGCCCAGACAGGTCTCCGACCTACGAGCAGTACTTC. Translation: CASSPDRSPTYEQYF.

This clonotype was recorded a few times. The rearrangement joins TRBV6-5 to TRBJ1-6, with no clear D. Trimming removed 7 bases from V and 8 bases from J, with 12 bases in between. Germline lookup yields CDR1 MNHEY and CDR2 SVGAGI. CDR3 size: 13 residues. The CDR3 nucleotides are TGTGCCAGCACCAGACTCCAGGATTCACCCCTCCACTTT. The encoded protein is CASTRLQDSPLHF.

This clonotype came up a few times. The V and J genes are TRBV6-2 or TRBV6-3 and TRBJ2-1, with TRBD2 matching 15 bases. With V trimmed by 10 bases and J by 3 bases, 7 bases remained unmatched. The CDR3 contains 16 residues. Germline lookup yields CDR1 MNHEY and CDR2 SVGEGT. This CDR3 reads CATRTSGRVDYNEQFF. The CDR3 DNA reads TGTGCCACCAGGACTAGCGGGAGGGTGGACTACAATGAGCAGTTCTTC.

V usage is TRBV7-9 and J usage is TRBJ2-1; 8 nucleotides line up with TRBD2. This CDR3 region has 14 residues. After removal of 7 bases from V and 4 bases from J, the junction contained 6 bases not matched to a gene. Germline V gene lookup returns CDR1 SEHNR and CDR2 FQNEAQ (reference sequence). The CDR3 loop is CASNIAGRYNEQFF. In DNA, the CDR3 is TGTGCCAGCAACATAGCGGGGAGGTACAATGAGCAGTTCTTC.

The chain has TRBV20-1 and TRBJ2-7, with a weak D call TRBD1 (6 bases). The CDR3 consists of 14 residues. V lost 5 bases to trimming and J lost 0 bases, with 14 bases between them. The germline V gene has CDR1 DFQATT and CDR2 SNEGSKA (reference sequence). The CDR3 region is CSAVPQGISYEQYF. The CDR3, as DNA: TGCAGTGCTGTCCCCCAGGGGATCTCCTACGAGCAGTACTTC.

The chain joins TRBV11-3 to TRBJ2-1; D gene ambiguous. The V end lost 9 bases, the J end lost 5 bases, and 8 bases lay between the germline ends. This CDR3 is 11 amino acids long. Germline CDR1 and CDR2: SGHNT and YENEEA. The CDR3 DNA reads TGTGCCAGGCTCCGGAACAATGAGCAGTTCTTC. Its protein product is CARLRNNEQFF. Based on the CDR3 plus reference TRBV11-3 and TRBJ2-1, the full variable domain is EAGVVQSPRYKIIEKKQPVAFWCNPISGHNTLYWYLQNLGQGPELLIRYENEEAVDDSQLPKDRFSAERLKGVDSTLKIQPAELGDSAVYLCARLRNNEQFFGPGTRLTVL.